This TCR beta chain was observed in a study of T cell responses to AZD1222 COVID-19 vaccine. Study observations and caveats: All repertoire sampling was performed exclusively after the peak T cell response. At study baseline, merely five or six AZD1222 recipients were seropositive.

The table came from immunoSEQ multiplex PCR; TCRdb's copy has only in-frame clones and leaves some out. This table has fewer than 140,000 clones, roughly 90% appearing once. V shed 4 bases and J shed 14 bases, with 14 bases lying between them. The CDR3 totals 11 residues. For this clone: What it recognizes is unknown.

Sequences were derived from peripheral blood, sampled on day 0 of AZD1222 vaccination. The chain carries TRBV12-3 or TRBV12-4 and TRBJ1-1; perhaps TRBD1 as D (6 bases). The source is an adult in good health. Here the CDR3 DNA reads TGTGCCAGCAGTTCTGGGGGGGGCCCCTTCTTT. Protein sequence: CASSSGGGPFF.